The TCR beta chain under discussion was sequenced for a study of OX40 agonist ivuxolimab in advanced cancers. Overall study results and limits: CD8+ T cells (on average) carried more expanded clones than CD4+ T cells.

Libraries were prepared by immunoSEQ multiplex PCR; TCRdb keeps only in-frame clonotypes and omits some of them. This table holds about 80,000 clones, about 80% found once. Comment on this clone: The antigen is undetermined.

Germline lookup yields CDR1 SGHAT and CDR2 FQNNGV. Losses at the gene ends were 3 bases for V and 2 bases for J; bases not matched to a gene: 1. The CDR3 has 15 residues. This TCR derives from an adult with an advanced solid tumor such as melanoma, head and neck, liver or kidney cancer. This chain connects TRBV11-2 to TRBJ1-6, with TRBD1 matching over 7 bases. The sample was CD4+ or CD8+ T cells sorted from blood, taken in a trial of the OX40 agonist ivuxolimab. The CDR3 sequence: CASSFDRAYNSPLHF. The CDR3 region has the DNA TGTGCCAGCAGCTTTGACAGGGCCTATAATTCACCCCTCCACTTT.